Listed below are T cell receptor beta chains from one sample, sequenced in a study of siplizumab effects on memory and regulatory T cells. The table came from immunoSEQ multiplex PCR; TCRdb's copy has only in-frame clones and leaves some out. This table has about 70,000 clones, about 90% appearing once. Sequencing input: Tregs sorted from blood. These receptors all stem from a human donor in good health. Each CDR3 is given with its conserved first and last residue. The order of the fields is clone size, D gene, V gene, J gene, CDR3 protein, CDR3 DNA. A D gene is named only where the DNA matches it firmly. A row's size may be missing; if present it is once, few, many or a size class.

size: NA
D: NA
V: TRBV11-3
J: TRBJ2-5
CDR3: CASSLRVGETQYF
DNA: TGTGCCAGCAGCTTGAGGGTGGGAGAGACCCAGTACTTC

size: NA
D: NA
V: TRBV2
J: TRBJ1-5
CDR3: CASSARVNQPQHF
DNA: TGTGCCAGCAGTGCCAGGGTAAATCAGCCCCAGCATTTT

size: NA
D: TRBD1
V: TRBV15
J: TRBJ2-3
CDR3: CATSRGGQGAGDTQYF
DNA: TGTGCCACCAGCAGAGGGGGACAGGGGGCGGGAGATACGCAGTATTTT

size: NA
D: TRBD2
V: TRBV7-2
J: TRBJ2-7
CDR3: CASSLDGGLAGTYEQYF
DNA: TGTGCCAGCAGCTTAGATGGAGGACTAGCGGGGACCTACGAGCAGTACTTC

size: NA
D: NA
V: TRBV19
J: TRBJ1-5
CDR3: CASRPPYSNQPQHF
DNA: TGTGCCAGTAGACCACCCTATAGCAATCAGCCCCAGCATTTT

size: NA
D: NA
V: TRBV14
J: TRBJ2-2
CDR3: CASSPTVRRTGELFF
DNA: TGTGCCAGCAGCCCTACTGTGCGGCGCACCGGGGAGCTGTTTTTT

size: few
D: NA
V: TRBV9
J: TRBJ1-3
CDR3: CASSVDASGNTIYF
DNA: TGTGCCAGCAGCGTAGACGCTTCTGGAAACACCATATATTTT

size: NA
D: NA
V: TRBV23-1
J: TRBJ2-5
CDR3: CASSRGASRETQYF
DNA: TGCGCCAGCAGTCGAGGGGCCAGTAGAGAGACCCAGTACTTC

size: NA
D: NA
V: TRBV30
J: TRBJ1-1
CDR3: CAWSFGGRGTEAFF
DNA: TGTGCCTGGAGTTTCGGCGGACGCGGCACTGAAGCTTTCTTT

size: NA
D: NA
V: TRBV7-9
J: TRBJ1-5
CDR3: CASSLDGNQPQHF
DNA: TGTGCCAGCAGCTTAGACGGCAATCAGCCCCAGCATTTT

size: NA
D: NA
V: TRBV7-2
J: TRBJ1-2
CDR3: CASSPLGFYGYTF
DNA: TGTGCCAGCAGCCCGCTGGGTTTTTATGGCTACACCTTC

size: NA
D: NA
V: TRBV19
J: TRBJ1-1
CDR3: CACSREGRGTEAFF
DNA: TGTGCCTGTAGCAGGGAGGGTCGGGGAACTGAAGCTTTCTTT

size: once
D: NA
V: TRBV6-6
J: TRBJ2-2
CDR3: CASSHGPGRGAGELFF
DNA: TGTGCCAGCAGCCACGGCCCAGGGAGGGGGGCCGGGGAGCTGTTTTTT

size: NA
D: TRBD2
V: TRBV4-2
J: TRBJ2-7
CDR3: CASSQAAGGFYEQYF
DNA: TGTGCCAGCAGCCAAGCAGCGGGAGGCTTCTACGAGCAGTACTTC

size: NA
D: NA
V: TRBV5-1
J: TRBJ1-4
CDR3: CASSSTVNNEKLFF
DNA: TGCGCCAGCAGCTCGACAGTTAATAATGAAAAACTGTTTTTT

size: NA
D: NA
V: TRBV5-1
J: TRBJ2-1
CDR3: CASSLGGNEQFF
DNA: TGCGCCAGCAGCTTGGGTGGTAATGAGCAGTTCTTC

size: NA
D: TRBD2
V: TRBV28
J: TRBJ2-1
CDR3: CASKGSGTGDNEQFF
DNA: TGTGCCAGCAAAGGTAGCGGGACGGGGGACAATGAGCAGTTCTTC

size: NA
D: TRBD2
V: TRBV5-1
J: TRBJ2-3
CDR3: CASSLTSGRTDTQYF
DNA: TGCGCCAGCAGCTTGACTAGCGGGAGGACAGATACGCAGTATTTT

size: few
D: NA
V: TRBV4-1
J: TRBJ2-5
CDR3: CASSQRTLANLQETQYF
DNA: TGCGCCAGCAGCCAGAGGACCCTAGCGAACCTCCAAGAGACCCAGTACTTC

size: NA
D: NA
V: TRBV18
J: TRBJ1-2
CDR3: CASSPQGSVYGYTF
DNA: TGTGCCAGCTCACCACAGGGCTCTGTCTATGGCTACACCTTC

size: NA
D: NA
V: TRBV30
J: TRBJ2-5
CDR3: CAWSRAGYGTQYF
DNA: TGTGCCTGGAGCCGCGCAGGGTACGGGACCCAGTACTTC

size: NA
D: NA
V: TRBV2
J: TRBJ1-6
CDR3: CASSDRNNSPLHF
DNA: TGTGCCAGCAGTGACAGAAATAATTCACCCCTCCACTTT

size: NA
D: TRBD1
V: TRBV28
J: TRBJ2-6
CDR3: CASSPTGGSGANVLTF
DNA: TGTGCCAGCAGCCCGACAGGGGGCTCTGGGGCCAACGTCCTGACTTTC

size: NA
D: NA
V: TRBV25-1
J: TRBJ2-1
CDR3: CASSFGTLVVEQFF
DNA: TGTGCCAGCAGTTTCGGGACACTCGTCGTTGAGCAGTTCTTC

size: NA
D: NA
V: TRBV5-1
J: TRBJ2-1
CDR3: CASSLGQTPGNEQFF
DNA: TGCGCCAGCAGCTTGGGACAAACCCCGGGGAATGAGCAGTTCTTC

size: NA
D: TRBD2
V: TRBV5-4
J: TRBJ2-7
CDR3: CASSLSGNSYEQYF
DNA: TGTGCCAGCAGCCTTAGCGGGAACTCCTACGAGCAGTACTTC

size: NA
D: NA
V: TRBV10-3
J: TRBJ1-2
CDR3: CAISTAANYGYTF
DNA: TGTGCCATCAGCACCGCTGCGAACTATGGCTACACCTTC

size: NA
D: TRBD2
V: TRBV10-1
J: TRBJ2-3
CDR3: CASSRTSGRGTDTQYF
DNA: TGCGCCAGCAGTCGGACTAGCGGGAGAGGCACAGATACGCAGTATTTT

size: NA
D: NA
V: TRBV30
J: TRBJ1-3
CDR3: CAWSVPRYSGNTIYF
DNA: TGTGCCTGGAGTGTACCCCGGTACTCTGGAAACACCATATATTTT

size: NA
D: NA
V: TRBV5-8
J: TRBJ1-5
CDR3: CASSVLTGSGNQPQHF
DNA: TGTGCCAGCAGCGTCTTAACAGGGTCCGGCAATCAGCCCCAGCATTTT

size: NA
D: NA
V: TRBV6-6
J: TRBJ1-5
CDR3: CASIDIPNQPQHF
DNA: TGTGCCAGCATCGACATTCCCAATCAGCCCCAGCATTTT

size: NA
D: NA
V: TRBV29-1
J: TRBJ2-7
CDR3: CSVRQAYEQYF
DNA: TGCAGCGTCCGACAAGCCTACGAGCAGTACTTC

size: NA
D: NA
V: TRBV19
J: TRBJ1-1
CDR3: CASSRGRVITEAFF
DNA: TGTGCCAGTAGTAGGGGCAGGGTAATTACTGAAGCTTTCTTT

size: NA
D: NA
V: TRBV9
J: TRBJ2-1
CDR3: CASSVQVSSYNEQFF
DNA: TGTGCCAGCAGCGTACAAGTTAGCTCCTACAATGAGCAGTTCTTC

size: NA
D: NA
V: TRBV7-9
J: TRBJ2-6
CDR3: CASRPTSSGANVLTF
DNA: TGTGCCAGCAGACCCACGAGCTCTGGGGCCAACGTCCTGACTTTC

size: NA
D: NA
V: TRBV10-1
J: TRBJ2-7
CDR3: CASSRSTPPRDEQYF
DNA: TGCGCCAGCAGCCGCTCGACGCCTCCACGCGACGAGCAGTACTTC

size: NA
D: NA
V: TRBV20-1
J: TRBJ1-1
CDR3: CSASRSYEAFF
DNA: TGCAGTGCTAGTCGATCATATGAAGCTTTCTTT

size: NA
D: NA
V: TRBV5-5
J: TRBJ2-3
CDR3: CASSLAPGGHLVSGDTQYF
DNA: TGTGCCAGCAGCTTGGCCCCCGGGGGGCACCTCGTAAGTGGGGATACGCAGTATTTT

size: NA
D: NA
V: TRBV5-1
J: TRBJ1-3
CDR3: CASSLGRYSGNTIYF
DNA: TGCGCCAGCAGCTTGGGGCGCTACTCTGGAAACACCATATATTTT

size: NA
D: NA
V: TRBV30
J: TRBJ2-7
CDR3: CAWSLEVLYEQYF
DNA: TGTGCCTGGAGTCTTGAAGTCCTCTACGAGCAGTACTTC

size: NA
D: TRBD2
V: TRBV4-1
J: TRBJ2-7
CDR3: CASSQDKFRGLAGALYEQYF
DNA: TGCGCCAGCAGCCAAGATAAGTTCCGCGGCCTAGCGGGGGCCCTATACGAGCAGTACTTC

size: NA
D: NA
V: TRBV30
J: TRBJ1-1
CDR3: CAWSAGGRAFF
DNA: TGTGCCTGGAGCGCGGGGGGACGGGCTTTCTTT

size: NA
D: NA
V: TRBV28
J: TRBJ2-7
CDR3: CASSLWGRGPYEQYF
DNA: TGTGCCAGCAGTTTATGGGGCAGGGGACCCTACGAGCAGTACTTC

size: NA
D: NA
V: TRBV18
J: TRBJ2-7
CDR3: CASSPQGVIYEQYF
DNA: TGTGCCAGCTCACCCCAGGGTGTGATCTACGAGCAGTACTTC

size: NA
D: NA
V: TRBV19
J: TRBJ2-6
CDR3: CASSIANSGANVLTF
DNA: TGTGCCAGTAGTATAGCCAACTCTGGGGCCAACGTCCTGACTTTC

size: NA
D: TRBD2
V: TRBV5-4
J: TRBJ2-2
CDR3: CASSLAGTSGTGELFF
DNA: TGTGCCAGCAGCTTGGCCGGGACTAGCGGCACCGGGGAGCTGTTTTTT

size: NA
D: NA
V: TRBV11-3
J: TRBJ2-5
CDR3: CASSLGTRGGETQYF
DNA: TGTGCCAGCAGCTTAGGAACCAGGGGCGGTGAGACCCAGTACTTC

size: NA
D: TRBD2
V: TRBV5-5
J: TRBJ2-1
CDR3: CASSKLAGNEQFF
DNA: TGTGCCAGCAGCAAACTAGCGGGAAATGAGCAGTTCTTC

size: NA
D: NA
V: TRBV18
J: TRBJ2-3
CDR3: CASSHPSTDTQYF
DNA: TGTGCCAGCTCTCACCCTAGCACAGATACGCAGTATTTT

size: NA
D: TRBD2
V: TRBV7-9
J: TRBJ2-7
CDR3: CASSLGAGEFYEQYF
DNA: TGTGCCAGCAGCTTAGGGGCGGGAGAGTTCTACGAGCAGTACTTC

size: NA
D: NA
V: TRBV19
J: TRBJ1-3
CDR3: CASSIQGSSGNTIYF
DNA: TGTGCCAGTAGTATTCAGGGGAGCTCTGGAAACACCATATATTTT

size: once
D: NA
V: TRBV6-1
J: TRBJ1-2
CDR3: CASRNRGIQRGYTF
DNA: TGTGCCAGCAGGAATAGAGGGATCCAGCGTGGCTACACCTTC

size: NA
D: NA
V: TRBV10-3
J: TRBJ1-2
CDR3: CAISAGRREVNYGYTF
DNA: TGTGCCATCAGTGCGGGACGAAGAGAAGTTAACTATGGCTACACCTTC

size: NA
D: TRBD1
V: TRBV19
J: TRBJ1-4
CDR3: CASSIPGQGNEKLFF
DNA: TGTGCCAGTAGTATTCCGGGACAGGGTAATGAAAAACTGTTTTTT

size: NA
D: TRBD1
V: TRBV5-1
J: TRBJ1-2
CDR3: CASSLGDRDYGYTF
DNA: TGCGCCAGCAGCTTGGGGGACAGGGACTATGGCTACACCTTC